This entry describes one T cell receptor (beta chain). The antigen is undetermined. This record comes from a study of T cell repertoires in cytomegalovirus infection. Whole-study context: Signatures in public TCR beta sequences pointed to both CMV infection and matching HLA type. Findings of the study overall: The ex vivo response showed dominance by HLA-C-restricted CMV-specific TCR beta clonotypes.

V was shortened by 0 bases and J by 4 bases, with 12 bases between the two germline ends. The CDR3 has 15 amino acids. Germline CDR1 LGHNA, CDR2 YNFKEQ. TCRdb analysed the reads with MiXCR anew, one entry per CDR3 protein. The repertoire consists of around 340,000 distinct CDR3 sequences, with 25% to 30% occurring once and the leading ten covering 15% to 25%. The V call is TRBV4-2, the J call TRBJ1-2; D gene uncertain. Specimen: cultured PBMCs, collected from culture after CMV antigen stimulation. The sequence derives from a human donor in good health (CMV status not recorded). Some clones in this sample may be carry-over from other donors' samples. This CDR3 is CASSQDVASSYGYTF. CDR3 DNA: TGTGCCAGCAGCCAAGATGTCGCCAGCTCCTATGGCTACACCTTC.